This passage covers 12 T cell receptor beta chains from one sample sequenced in a study of shared clonotypes between healthy human individuals. This table comes from immunoSEQ multiplex PCR, and its TCRdb copy is limited to in-frame clones, with some not included. The repertoire consists of roughly 1,500,000 clones, with around 98% occurring once and the leading ten covering roughly 0.4%. Source material: naive CD4+ T cells sorted from blood. Subset meaning: CD45RA+ positively selected. The receptors stem from a man aged 25-40 years in good health.

The V and J genes are TRBV7-2 and TRBJ2-7; no firm D call. CDR1 is SGHTA and CDR2 is FQGNSA in the germline V gene. The ends were cut back, 1 base at V and 4 bases at J, with 11 bases in the middle. The CDR3 loop spans 14 amino acids. The CDR3 bases are TGTGCCAGCAGCTTAGGGCTCTCCATGTACGAGCAGTACTTC. Its protein is CASSLGLSMYEQYF.

The CDR3 bases are TGCGCCAGCAGCTTGTACGGGGGGTTAACAGATACGCAGTATTTT. Its translation: CASSLYGGLTDTQYF. The chain uses TRBV5-1 and TRBJ2-3, with 7 bases aligning to TRBD2. The V gene end was trimmed by 1 base and the J gene end by 3 bases; junction bases not matched to a gene: 5. Germline loops: CDR1 SGHRS, CDR2 YFSETQ. The CDR3 has 15 amino acids. The whole variable domain, remainder taken from reference TRBV5-1 and TRBJ2-3, is KAGVTQTPRYLIKTRGQQVTLSCSPISGHRSVSWYQQTPGQGLQFLFEYFSETQRNKGNFPGRFSGRQFSNSRSEMNVSTLELGDSALYLCASSLYGGLTDTQYFGPGTRLTVL.

The gene calls are TRBV6-1 and TRBJ2-3; D might be TRBD2 (7 bases). The germline V gene has CDR1 MNHNS and CDR2 SASEGT. Deletions cut 5 bases from V and 1 base from J, with 10 bases between. CDR3 length: 14 amino acids. CDR3 nucleotides: TGTGCCAGCAGTCCGGGGGGCGGCACAGATACGCAGTATTTT. It is translated as CASSPGGGTDTQYF.

With respect to this clone: Other DNA sequences in the sample encode the same CDR3. This sequence joins TRBV9 and TRBJ2-2; possibly TRBD2 for D (6 bases). Germline loops: CDR1 SGDLS, CDR2 YYNGEE. Deletions cut 0 bases from V and 5 bases from J, with 8 bases between. This CDR3 has 14 amino acids. The CDR3: CASSVGGGTGELFF. In DNA, the CDR3 is TGTGCCAGCAGCGTAGGAGGAGGGACCGGGGAGCTGTTTTTT.

In its sample, this clone was seen once. The chain carries TRBV6-5 and TRBJ2-4; the D is unclear. Per germline, CDR1 MNHEY and CDR2 SVGAGI. This CDR3 region has 13 residues. Trimming left V 4 bases short and J 6 bases short, with 10 bases between. The CDR3 protein is CASSSDWGNIQYF. DNA for the CDR3: TGTGCCAGCAGTTCCGACTGGGGAAACATTCAGTACTTC.

The chain employs TRBV10-2 and TRBJ2-3; TRBD2 aligns across 11 bases. The length of the CDR3 is 15 residues. The J segment lost 3 bases and the V segment lost 6 bases, leaving 5 bases of the junction unmatched. Germline loops: CDR1 WSHSY, CDR2 SAAADI. Here the CDR3 reads CASRELAGVTDTQYF. The CDR3 nucleotides are TGCGCCAGCAGAGAACTAGCGGGAGTGACAGATACGCAGTATTTT.

The genes are TRBV2 and TRBJ2-3; tentatively, D is TRBD1 or TRBD2 (5 bases each). The length of the CDR3 is 14 residues. Trimming removed 7 bases from V and 3 bases from J, with 14 bases in between. Germline V lookup: CDR1 SNHLY, CDR2 FYNNEI. The CDR3 sequence: CASTSEGRTDTQYF. CDR3 DNA: TGTGCCAGCACATCCGAGGGGAGAACAGATACGCAGTATTTT.

CDR3 amino acids: CAIRKDMNYGYTF. DNA of the CDR3: TGTGCCATCAGGAAGGACATGAACTATGGCTACACCTTC. This chain uses TRBV10-3 with TRBJ1-2; tentatively, D is TRBD1 (5 bases). The germline V and J ends were trimmed by 6 bases and 2 bases, with 10 bases remaining between them. CDR3 length: 13 residues. CDR1 is ENHRY and CDR2 is SYGVKD in the germline V gene.

CDR3 region: CSVELRLAGVVDTQYF. In DNA, the CDR3 is TGCAGCGTTGAACTTCGGCTAGCGGGCGTGGTAGATACGCAGTATTTT. The chain recombines TRBV29-1 with TRBJ2-3; 8 nucleotides agree with TRBD2. The V gene end was trimmed by 2 bases and the J gene end by 5 bases; junction bases not matched to a gene: 12. CDR1 and CDR2 (germline): SQVTM, ANQGSEA. This CDR3 is built from 16 residues.

A single count supports this clone. The chain joins TRBV19 to TRBJ2-7; 12 bases align to TRBD1. Germline V gene lookup returns CDR1 LNHDA and CDR2 SQIVND (reference sequence). Trimming took 3 bases from V and 8 from J; bases not matched to a gene: 5. The CDR3 loop spans 14 amino acids. Written as DNA, the CDR3 is TGTGCCAGTAGTATCCGGGACAGGGGGCAGAAGCAGTACTTC. Its translation is CASSIRDRGQKQYF. Full variable domain (rest looked up from reference TRBV19 and TRBJ2-7): DGGITQSPKYLFRKEGQNVTLSCEQNLNHDAMYWYRQDPGQGLRLIYYSQIVNDFQKGDIAEGYSVSREKKESFPLTVTSAQKNPTAFYLCASSIRDRGQKQYFGPGTRLTVT.

V and J are TRBV9 and TRBJ2-7, with a weak D call TRBD1 (6 bases). The CDR3 spans 14 residues. CDR1 is SGDLS and CDR2 is YYNGEE in the germline V gene. The V gene lost 3 bases and the J gene lost 3 bases, with 13 bases spanning the gap. The CDR3 protein is CASSAQDRSYEQYF. DNA of the CDR3: TGTGCCAGCAGCGCCCAGGACAGAAGCTACGAGCAGTACTTC.

The rearrangement uses TRBV5-4 and TRBJ2-1; 7 positions agree with TRBD2. Trimming cost V 1 base and J 4 bases; bases outside gene matches: 5. The CDR3 is made up of 15 amino acids. The germline V gene encodes CDR1 SGHNT and CDR2 YYREEE (reference sequence). The CDR3 sequence: CASSLNLADYNEQFF. In DNA form, the CDR3 reads TGTGCCAGCAGCTTGAATCTAGCGGATTACAATGAGCAGTTCTTC.